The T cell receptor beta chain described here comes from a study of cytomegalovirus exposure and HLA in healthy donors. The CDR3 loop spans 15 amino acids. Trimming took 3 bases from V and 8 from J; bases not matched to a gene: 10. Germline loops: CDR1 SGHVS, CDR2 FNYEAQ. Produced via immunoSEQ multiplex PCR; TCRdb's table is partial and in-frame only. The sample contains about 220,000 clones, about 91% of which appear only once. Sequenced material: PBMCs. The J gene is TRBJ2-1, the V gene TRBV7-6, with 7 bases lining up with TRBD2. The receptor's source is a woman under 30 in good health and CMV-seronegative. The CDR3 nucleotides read TGTGCCAGCAGCTTTCGGGGGAGGGGTAGGGATGAGCAGTTCTTC. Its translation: CASSFRGRGRDEQFF.